The source of this T cell receptor beta chain is a study of regulatory T cells in long-lasting Graves disease. Whole-study context: Antithyroid drug use was under 3 months in newly diagnosed Graves' patients.

V gave up 1 base and J gave up 2 bases; unmatched junction bases: 6. The CDR3 length is 17 residues. CDR1 and CDR2 from the germline V gene are LGHDT and YNNKEL (reference sequence). Time point noted: newly diagnosed GD, antithyroid drugs for less than 3 months. Preparation of the TCR library used RNA extracted from PBMCs. With EDTA tubes as the receptacles, about 8.1 milliliters of peripheral blood were drawn. Both iRepertoire HTBI primers and Arm-PCR of CDR3 regions were used to build the TCR beta libraries. From the multiplex PCR reads, TCRdb called clonotypes with MiXCR, one entry per CDR3 protein. This sample has fewer than 500,000 distinct CDR3 sequences, with around 15% found just once. This sample also appeared in a second study, on T cells in Graves' hyperthyroidism and ophthalmopathy. This second study says: Most thyroid clonotypes that were expanded above 0.001 also turned up in blood.

The chain links TRBV3-1 to TRBJ2-1, with 9 bases identical to TRBD1. The sample consisted of peripheral blood mononuclear cells (PBMCs), taken at new diagnosis, from a patient treated with antithyroid drugs. The sequence was obtained from a man aged 35 to 55 with Graves disease. The CDR3 region has the DNA TGTGCCAGCAGCCAAGCTCCCGACAGGGGGGCCTACAATGAGCAGTTCTTC. This codes for CASSQAPDRGAYNEQFF.